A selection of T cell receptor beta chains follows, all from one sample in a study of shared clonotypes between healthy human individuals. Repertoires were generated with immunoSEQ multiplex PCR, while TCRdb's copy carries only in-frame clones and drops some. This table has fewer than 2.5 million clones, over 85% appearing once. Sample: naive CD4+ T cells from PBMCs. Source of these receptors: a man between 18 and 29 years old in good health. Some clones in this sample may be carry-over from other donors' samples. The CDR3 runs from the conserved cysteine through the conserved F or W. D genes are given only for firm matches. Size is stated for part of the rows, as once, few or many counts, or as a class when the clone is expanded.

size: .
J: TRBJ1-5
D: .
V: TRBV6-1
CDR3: CASSEVARSARSNQPQHF
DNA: TGTGCCAGCAGTGAAGTTGCTCGGTCAGCCCGTAGCAATCAGCCCCAGCATTTT

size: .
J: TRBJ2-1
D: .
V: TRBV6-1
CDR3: CASRPDPAYNEQFF
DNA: TGTGCCAGCAGGCCCGATCCGGCATACAATGAGCAGTTCTTC

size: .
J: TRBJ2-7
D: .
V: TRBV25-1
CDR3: CASSRELGLEQYF
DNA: TGTGCCAGCAGTCGAGAGTTGGGGCTCGAGCAGTACTTC

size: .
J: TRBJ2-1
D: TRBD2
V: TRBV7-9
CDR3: CASSPPGGYNEQFF
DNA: TGTGCCAGCAGCCCCCCGGGAGGCTACAATGAGCAGTTCTTC

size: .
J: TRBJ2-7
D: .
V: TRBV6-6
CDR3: CASSSIVRGEQYF
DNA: TGTGCCAGCAGTTCAATAGTCAGGGGCGAGCAGTACTTC

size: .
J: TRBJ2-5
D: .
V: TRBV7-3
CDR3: CASSLSLRETQYF
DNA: TGTGCCAGCAGCTTAAGCCTACGAGAGACCCAGTACTTC

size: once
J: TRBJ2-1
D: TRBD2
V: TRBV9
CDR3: CASSVDGGRANEQFF
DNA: TGTGCCAGCAGCGTAGATGGCGGGAGGGCCAATGAGCAGTTCTTC

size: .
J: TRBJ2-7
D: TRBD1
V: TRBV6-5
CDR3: CASSYSQQGDYEQYF
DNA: TGTGCCAGCAGTTACTCTCAACAGGGGGACTACGAGCAGTACTTC

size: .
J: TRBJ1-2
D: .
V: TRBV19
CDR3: CASSIGQEIYTF
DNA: TGTGCCAGTAGTATAGGACAGGAAATCTACACCTTC

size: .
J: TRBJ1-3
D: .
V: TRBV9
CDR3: CASTTNSGNTIYF
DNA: TGTGCCAGCACCACAAACTCTGGAAACACCATATATTTT

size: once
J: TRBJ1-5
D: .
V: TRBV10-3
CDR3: CAISEDRNQPQHF
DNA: TGTGCCATCAGTGAGGACAGGAATCAGCCCCAGCATTTT

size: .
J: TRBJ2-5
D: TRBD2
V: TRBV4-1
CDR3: CASSLGLAGTETQYF
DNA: TGCGCCAGCAGCCTTGGACTAGCGGGAACAGAGACCCAGTACTTC

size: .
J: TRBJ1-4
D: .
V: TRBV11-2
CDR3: CASSLRSQGMGEKLFF
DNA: TGTGCCAGCAGCTTAAGGTCCCAGGGTATGGGGGAAAAACTGTTTTTT

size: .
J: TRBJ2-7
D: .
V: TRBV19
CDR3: CASSARTAQSYEQYF
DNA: TGTGCCAGTAGTGCTCGGACAGCTCAATCCTACGAGCAGTACTTC

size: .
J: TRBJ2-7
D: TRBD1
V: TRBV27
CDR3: CASSRDRGSYEQYF
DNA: TGTGCCAGCAGTAGGGACAGGGGCTCCTACGAGCAGTACTTC

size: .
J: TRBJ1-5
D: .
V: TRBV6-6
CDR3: CASSYGYNQPQHF
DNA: TGTGCCAGCAGTTATGGTTACAATCAGCCCCAGCATTTT

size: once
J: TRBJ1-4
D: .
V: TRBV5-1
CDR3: CASSRDATNEKLFF
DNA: TGCGCCAGCAGCCGGGATGCAACTAATGAAAAACTGTTTTTT

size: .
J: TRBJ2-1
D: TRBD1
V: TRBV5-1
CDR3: CASSLGLGQARNEQFF
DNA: TGCGCCAGCAGCTTGGGTTTGGGACAGGCCAGAAATGAGCAGTTCTTC

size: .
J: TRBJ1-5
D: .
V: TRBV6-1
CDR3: CASSEHRTQPQHF
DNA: TGTGCCAGCAGTGAACATAGGACCCAGCCCCAGCATTTT

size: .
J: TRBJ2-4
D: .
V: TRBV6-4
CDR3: CASSDGILAKNIQYF
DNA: TGTGCCAGCAGTGATGGGATTCTAGCCAAAAACATTCAGTACTTC

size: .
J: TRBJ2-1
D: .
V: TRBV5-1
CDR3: CASSLDLRDGSYNEQFF
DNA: TGCGCCAGCAGCTTGGACCTACGGGACGGCTCCTACAATGAGCAGTTCTTC

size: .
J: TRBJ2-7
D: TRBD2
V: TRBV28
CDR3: CASSLPRASGSNEQYF
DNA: TGTGCCAGCAGTTTACCCCGGGCTAGCGGGAGTAACGAGCAGTACTTC

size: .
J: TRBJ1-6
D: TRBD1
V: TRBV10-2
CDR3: CASSGRTGDITNSPLHF
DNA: TGCGCCAGCAGTGGTAGGACAGGGGACATTACTAATTCACCCCTCCACTTT

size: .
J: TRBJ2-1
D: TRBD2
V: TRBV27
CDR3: CASSFGAGDYNEQFF
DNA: TGTGCCAGCAGTTTCGGTGCGGGGGATTACAATGAGCAGTTCTTC

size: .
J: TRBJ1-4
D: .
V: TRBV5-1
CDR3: CASSPSPNEKLFF
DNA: TGCGCCAGCAGCCCCTCGCCTAATGAAAAACTGTTTTTT

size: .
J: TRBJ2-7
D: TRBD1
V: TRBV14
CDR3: CASSLRDSRTYEQYF
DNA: TGTGCCAGCAGCCTTAGGGACAGCCGAACCTACGAGCAGTACTTC

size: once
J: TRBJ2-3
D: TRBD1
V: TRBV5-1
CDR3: CASSLSDRGTDTQYF
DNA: TGCGCCAGCAGCCTATCAGACAGGGGCACAGATACGCAGTATTTT

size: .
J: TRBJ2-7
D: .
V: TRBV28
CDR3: CASTKGSGSREQYF
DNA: TGTGCCAGCACAAAGGGATCAGGGAGCCGAGAGCAGTACTTC

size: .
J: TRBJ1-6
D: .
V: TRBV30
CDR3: CAWNPGRIVGSPLHF
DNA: TGTGCCTGGAATCCCGGACGGATTGTGGGTTCACCCCTCCACTTT

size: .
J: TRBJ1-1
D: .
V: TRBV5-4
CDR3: CASSRGGLGSEAFF
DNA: TGTGCCAGCAGCAGAGGAGGTTTGGGGTCTGAAGCTTTCTTT

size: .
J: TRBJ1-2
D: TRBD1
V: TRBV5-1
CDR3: CASSLKTGGNGYTF
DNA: TGCGCCAGCAGCCTAAAGACAGGGGGCAATGGCTACACCTTC

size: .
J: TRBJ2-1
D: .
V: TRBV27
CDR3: CASSLQGRYYNEQFF
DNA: TGTGCCAGCAGTTTACAGGGACGATACTACAATGAGCAGTTCTTC

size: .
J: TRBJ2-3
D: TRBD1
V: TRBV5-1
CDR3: CASSLVGQGASTQYF
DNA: TGCGCCAGCAGCTTGGTAGGTCAGGGGGCAAGTACGCAGTATTTT

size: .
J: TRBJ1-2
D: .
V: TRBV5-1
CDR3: CASSLEGQASFGGYTF
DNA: TGCGCCAGCAGCTTGGAAGGTCAGGCGAGCTTCGGTGGCTACACCTTC

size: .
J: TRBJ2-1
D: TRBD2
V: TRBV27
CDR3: CASRIAGGGNEQFF
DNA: TGTGCCAGCAGAATAGCGGGAGGTGGGAATGAGCAGTTCTTC

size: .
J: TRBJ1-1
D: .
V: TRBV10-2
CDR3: CASSEGVEWDPRVTEAFF
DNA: TGCGCCAGCAGTGAGGGAGTGGAGTGGGACCCCCGGGTCACTGAAGCTTTCTTT

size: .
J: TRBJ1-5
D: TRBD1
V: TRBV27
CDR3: CASSLESSGDRVRQPQHF
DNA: TGTGCCAGCAGTTTAGAGAGTAGCGGGGACAGGGTCCGACAGCCCCAGCATTTT

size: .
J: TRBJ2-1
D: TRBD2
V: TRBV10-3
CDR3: CAISVRLAGPDSSYNEQFF
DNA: TGTGCCATCAGTGTGAGGCTAGCGGGACCCGACAGCTCCTACAATGAGCAGTTCTTC

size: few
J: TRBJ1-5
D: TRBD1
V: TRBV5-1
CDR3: CASSDGQGGQPQHF
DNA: TGCGCCAGCAGCGACGGACAGGGAGGCCAGCCCCAGCATTTT

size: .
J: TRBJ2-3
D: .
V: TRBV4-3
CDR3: CASSQRASSGLTDTQYF
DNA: TGCGCCAGCAGCCAGCGGGCCAGCAGCGGACTCACAGATACGCAGTATTTT

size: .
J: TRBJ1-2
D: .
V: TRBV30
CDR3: CAWRNPGGYGYTF
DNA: TGTGCCTGGAGAAATCCAGGAGGCTATGGCTACACCTTC

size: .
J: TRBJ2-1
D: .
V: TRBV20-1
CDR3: CSGRTDNEQFF
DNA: TGCAGTGGACGCACCGACAATGAGCAGTTCTTC

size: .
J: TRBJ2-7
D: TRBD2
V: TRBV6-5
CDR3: CASSSLSGRAYEQYF
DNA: TGTGCCAGCAGTTCCCTTAGCGGGAGGGCCTACGAGCAGTACTTC